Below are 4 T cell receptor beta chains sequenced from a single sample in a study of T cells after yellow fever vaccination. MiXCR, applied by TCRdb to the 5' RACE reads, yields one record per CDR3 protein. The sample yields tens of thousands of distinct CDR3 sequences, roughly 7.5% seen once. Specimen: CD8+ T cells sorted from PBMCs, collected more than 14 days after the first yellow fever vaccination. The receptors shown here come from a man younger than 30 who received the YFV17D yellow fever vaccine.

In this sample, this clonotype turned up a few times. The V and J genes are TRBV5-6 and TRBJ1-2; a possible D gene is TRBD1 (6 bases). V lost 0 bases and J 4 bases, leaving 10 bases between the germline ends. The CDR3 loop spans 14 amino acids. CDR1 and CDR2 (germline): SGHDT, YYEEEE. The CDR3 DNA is TGTGCCAGCAGCTTGGGCAGGGGAGTCTATGGCTACACCTTC. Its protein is CASSLGRGVYGYTF.

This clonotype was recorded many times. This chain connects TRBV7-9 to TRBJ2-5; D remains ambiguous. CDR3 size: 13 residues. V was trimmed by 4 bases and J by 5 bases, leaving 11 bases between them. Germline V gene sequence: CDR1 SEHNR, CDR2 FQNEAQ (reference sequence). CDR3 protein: CASSYPTGETQYF. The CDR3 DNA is TGTGCCAGCAGCTACCCGACTGGCGAGACCCAGTACTTC.

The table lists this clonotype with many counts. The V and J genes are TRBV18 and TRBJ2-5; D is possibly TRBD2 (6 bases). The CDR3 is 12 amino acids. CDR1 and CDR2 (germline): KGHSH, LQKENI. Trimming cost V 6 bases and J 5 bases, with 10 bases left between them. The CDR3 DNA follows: TGTGCCAGCTCGGAGGGTTTGGAGACCCAGTACTTC. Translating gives CASSEGLETQYF.

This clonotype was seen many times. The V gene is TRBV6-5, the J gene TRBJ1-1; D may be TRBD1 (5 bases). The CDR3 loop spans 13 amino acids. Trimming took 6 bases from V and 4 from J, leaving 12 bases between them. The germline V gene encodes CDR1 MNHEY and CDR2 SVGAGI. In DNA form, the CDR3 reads TGTGCCAGCAGAAAGGGGAGAACCACTGAAGCTTTCTTT. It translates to CASRKGRTTEAFF.